This T cell receptor beta chain was found in a study of blood T cell repertoires in COVID-19 (TCRdb year 2020). Describing the broader study: Samples from collaborators originated in the United States, Italy and Spain and spanned both the acute and convalescent phases of COVID-19. The prospective study material was composed of cDNA or gDNA derived from T cells, B-cell-depleted T cells, or PBMCs. Subjects who had been exposed to COVID-19, were actively infected with it, or had recovered from it provided the deeply sampled blood TCRbeta repertoires that made up the dataset. The repertoires were released in a freely available public database meant as a resource for research on the immune response to SARS-CoV-2. The samples were drawn from the first 160 participants of the ongoing ImmuneRACE study and from 1,200 or so subjects provided by 6 global collaborators. Sample metadata almost always included a de-identified subject ID, COVID-19 status, age in years and sex. Where HLA class I and class II types were available, the types were taken from metadata supplied by the sample provider, not from assay-based typing. Results and caveats for the whole study, not just this receptor: The quantity of clinical and demographic metadata differed by source and by participant and was supplied without curation.

Comment on this clone: What antigen it recognizes has not been identified. No per-base quality is available; no much larger clone lies one base away.

The germline V gene specifies SNHLY as CDR1 and FYNNEI as CDR2. The V and J ends are trimmed by 8 bases and 3 bases, leaving 16 bases between them. The CDR3 covers 15 residues, taking in both the cysteine and the phenylalanine. The CDR3 DNA has 45 bases and is translated from base 1. Each collaborating institution followed its own protocols to collect whole blood in K2EDTA tubes. For TCRbeta analysis, collaborator samples were shipped as frozen whole blood, as isolated PBMCs, or as DNA extracted from either sample type. TCRbeta CDR3 regions were amplified from genomic DNA by means of the immunoSEQ Assay, a bias-controlled multiplex PCR. The study's processing was this. The number of nucleated cells in each sample was estimated from the amplification of reference gene primers within the assay. To quantify the absolute abundance of each unique TCRbeta CDR3 rearrangement, sequence reads were collapsed and filtered. For each sample, productive Simpson clonality was calculated as the square root of Simpson's diversity index over productive rearrangements. TCRdb took this table from immuneACCESS and kept in-frame rearrangements with V and J called. Such tables lack part of the clones; where checked against another copy, unresolved V genes explain under half of the gap, and the rest is unexplained. For V, J and clone size, that table is used; D and trimming come from the DNA. For this sample there are 200,000 to 250,000 clones; around 90% appear just once. The ten most abundant clones make up approximately 1.5% of the sample.

Material for sequencing was peripheral blood. The chain couples TRBV2 to TRBJ2-2, with TRBD2 as a weak D call on 5 bases. This receptor was obtained from a man aged 18 to 29 with active or convalescent COVID-19. The CDR3 is CASRRRVLDTGELFF. The DNA reads as follows: TGTGCCAGCCGCCGGCGGGTTTTGGACACCGGGGAGCTGTTTTTT.